Listed below are T cell receptor beta chains from one sample, sequenced in a study of OX40 agonist ivuxolimab in advanced cancers. Measured with immunoSEQ multiplex PCR; TCRdb has only the in-frame clones, and not every one. The sample lists over 100,000 clones; 80% to 90% were seen once. The sample was CD4+ or CD8+ T cells sorted from blood, taken in a trial of the OX40 agonist ivuxolimab. The receptors were gathered from an adult with an advanced solid tumor such as melanoma, head and neck, liver or kidney cancer. Each CDR3 is given with its conserved first and last residue.

J gene | V gene | CDR3 protein
TRBJ2-1 | TRBV27 | CASSKHRVTNEQFF
TRBJ2-1 | TRBV6-5 | CASSPTTGRTFF
TRBJ2-3 | TRBV7-2 | CASSFGGGMTDTQYF
TRBJ2-3 | TRBV6-5 | CASSYRAGATTDTQYF
TRBJ2-1 | TRBV7-2 | CASSQARAGGPTSAGEQFF
TRBJ2-7 | TRBV19 | CASSSTGTYEQYF
TRBJ1-6 | TRBV9 | CASSEEVANSPLHF
TRBJ2-7 | TRBV28 | CASSSGGISYEQYF
TRBJ2-1 | TRBV7-9 | CASSSPGLVHNEQFF
TRBJ1-4 | TRBV25-1 | CASSEGGFQEKLFF
TRBJ2-2 | TRBV6-4 | CASSLQGSGELFF
TRBJ2-2 | TRBV12-5 | CASGLPTNTGELFF
TRBJ1-6 | TRBV30 | CAWIGDSNSPLHF
TRBJ2-7 | TRBV7-2 | CASSFYRDSYEQYF
TRBJ1-2 | TRBV7-2 | CASSLVSYVFSNYGYTF
TRBJ2-7 | TRBV28 | CASSSDRDGQYF
TRBJ2-1 | TRBV7-2 | CASSLPLAGGPNEQFF
TRBJ2-3 | TRBV9 | CASSPRDTFTDTQYF
TRBJ2-1 | TRBV10-3 | CAISGLDGGGEQFF
TRBJ1-4 | TRBV6-5 | CASSQRGLNEKLFF
TRBJ2-6 | TRBV7-2 | CASSPQRGHSGANVLTF
TRBJ2-2 | TRBV28 | CASSFGTVPGELFF
TRBJ2-5 | TRBV10-1 | CASRMDSQETQYF
TRBJ1-3 | TRBV28 | CASSPRQGSTGNTIYF
TRBJ2-7 | TRBV18 | CASSPGTSGSYEQYF
TRBJ2-2 | TRBV18 | CASSGPNTGELFF
TRBJ1-3 | TRBV9 | CASSEGSFSGNTIYF
TRBJ2-5 | TRBV10-3 | CAISDQQGEETQYF
TRBJ2-5 | TRBV11-2 | CASSLQGNRETQYF
TRBJ1-5 | TRBV7-2 | CASSMGGVSHQPQHF
TRBJ2-1 | TRBV7-9 | CASSFAGSNEQFF
TRBJ1-5 | TRBV19 | CASSTIGTTNQPQHF
TRBJ2-5 | TRBV6-1 | CASSEARTSRETQYF
TRBJ1-5 | TRBV28 | CASPPSHGLHSNQPQHF
TRBJ1-2 | TRBV28 | CASSLGQSHFGYTF
TRBJ1-1 | TRBV9 | CASSVFDGNTEAFF
TRBJ2-1 | TRBV6-5 | CASSNRAEQFF
TRBJ1-3 | TRBV30 | CAWSASSGNTIYF
TRBJ2-3 | TRBV5-4 | CASSFGGPDTQYF
TRBJ1-6 | TRBV5-6 | CASSGQGGSYNSPLHF
TRBJ2-3 | TRBV7-3 | CASSFGGAHTDTQYF
TRBJ2-3 | TRBV7-3 | CASSSRQGSTDTQYF
TRBJ2-5 | TRBV11-1 | CASSTRLAGGETQYF
TRBJ2-1 | TRBV7-2 | CASRSGGPYNEQFF
TRBJ2-1 | TRBV15 | CATSRDPTDYNEQFF
TRBJ1-1 | TRBV10-3 | CAIRELLNTEAFF
TRBJ2-1 | TRBV25-1 | CASSHSVVSYNEQFF
TRBJ2-1 | TRBV7-2 | CASVRDGTYNEQFF
TRBJ1-1 | TRBV30 | CAWGKGAGTEAFF
TRBJ2-5 | TRBV9 | CASSVAAGGPGETQYF